Listed below are T cell receptor beta chains from one sample, sequenced in a study of regulatory T cells in long-lasting Graves disease. TCRdb re-analysed the multiplex PCR reads in MiXCR, keeping a single row per CDR3 protein. The sample has about 420,000 distinct CDR3 sequences, 16% seen once; the top ten hold 20% to 25%. In addition, the sample was reused for a study of T cells in Graves' hyperthyroidism and ophthalmopathy.

Sequencing was performed on peripheral blood mononuclear cells (PBMCs), taken at new diagnosis, from a patient treated with antithyroid drugs. All receptors derive from a woman between 18 and 30 years old with Graves disease. Both conserved end residues are part of each CDR3. A D gene is named only where the DNA matches it firmly. The listing skips clone size in some rows; elsewhere it reads once, few, many or a size class.

TRBJ2-7	few	TRBV2	TRBD1	TGTGCCGGCAGTGAGAAGGATGATTTGACAGGGACCGTCTCCTACGAGCAGTACTTC	CAGSEKDDLTGTVSYEQYF
TRBJ2-3	few	TRBV12-3/TRBV12-4	.	TGTGCCAGCAGTTTAGGGAAGGGCAGCACAGATACGCAGTATTTT	CASSLGKGSTDTQYF
TRBJ1-2	many	TRBV15	.	TGTGCCACCAGCAGAATGGGCACCGAATATGGCTACACCTTC	CATSRMGTEYGYTF
TRBJ2-1	few	TRBV10-3	TRBD2	TGTGCCATCAGAGGAGCCTCGGGACTAGAAATCCATGAGCAGTTCTTC	CAIRGASGLEIHEQFF
TRBJ2-7	few	TRBV28	.	TGTGCCAGCAGTTTCGAGGGAGTCGAGCAGTACTTC	CASSFEGVEQYF
TRBJ2-7	many	TRBV28	.	TGTGCCAGCAGCCTCTATCGGGGGAACTACGAGCAGTACTTC	CASSLYRGNYEQYF
TRBJ1-1	many	TRBV6-1	.	TGTGCCAGCAGTATAGTAAACACTGAAGCTTTCTTT	CASSIVNTEAFF
TRBJ2-5	.	TRBV5-1	.	TGCGCCAGCAGCGACCACCAGGGGTCGGAGACCCAGTACTTC	CASSDHQGSETQYF
TRBJ1-5	many	TRBV27	.	TGTGCCAGCAGTCCCCGGACAGCCAGCAATCAGCCCCAGCATTTT	CASSPRTASNQPQHF
TRBJ1-1	.	TRBV7-3	TRBD1	TGTGCCAGCAGCTTAATAGGAGGGGGCGGAGAAGCTTTCTTT	CASSLIGGGGEAFF
TRBJ2-7	.	TRBV19	TRBD1	TGTGCCAGTAGTCTCCGGGACAGGGAAAACGAGCAGTACTTC	CASSLRDRENEQYF
TRBJ2-2	.	TRBV24-1	.	TGTGCCACCAGTGACCGACAGAAAACCTCCAACACCGGGGAGCTGTTTTTT	CATSDRQKTSNTGELFF
TRBJ1-1	many	TRBV4-3	.	TGCGCCAGCAGCCAGTCTGATTATGGCACTGAAGCTTTCTTT	CASSQSDYGTEAFF
TRBJ2-3	many	TRBV10-3	TRBD2	TGTGCCATCAGTGACTATAGCGGGATTAGCACAGATACGCAGTATTTT	CAISDYSGISTDTQYF
TRBJ2-5	.	TRBV7-2	TRBD1	TGTGCCAGCGGCTTGGACAGGGCTGGGACCCAGTACTTC	CASGLDRAGTQYF
TRBJ1-2	few	TRBV5-5	.	TGTGCCAGCAGCCTCTTTTGGTCTGCGAGGAGTGGCTACACCTTC	CASSLFWSARSGYTF
TRBJ2-1	many	TRBV28	TRBD2	TGTGCCAGCAGTTTTGCGACTAGCGGGGACAATGAGCAGTTCTTC	CASSFATSGDNEQFF
TRBJ2-1	many	TRBV3-1	.	TGTGCCAGCAGCCAAGGAGGGTTCAATGAGCAGTTCTTC	CASSQGGFNEQFF
TRBJ2-7	many	TRBV7-3	.	TGTGCCAGCAGCTTACTCCATAGGACGGACTACGAGCAGTACTTC	CASSLLHRTDYEQYF
TRBJ1-2	.	TRBV12-3/TRBV12-4	TRBD1	TGTGCCAGCAGTTTAGCGGGGACAGGGGGTAACGGCTACACCTTC	CASSLAGTGGNGYTF
TRBJ1-1	once	TRBV6-2/TRBV6-3	.	TGTGCCAGCACGGAGGGGGATACTGAAGCTTTCTTT	CASTEGDTEAFF
TRBJ1-1	.	TRBV28	.	TGTGCCAGCAGTTTAGGAAAGTTAATCACTGAAGCTTTCTTT	CASSLGKLITEAFF
TRBJ2-1	many	TRBV28	TRBD1	TGTGCCAGCAGTTTACTGTTATTTACAGGGGTTGGCTACAATGAGCAGTTCTTC	CASSLLLFTGVGYNEQFF
TRBJ1-2	many	TRBV11-2	.	TGTGCCAGCAGCAGTGGCCCTGAAACCCTCTATGGCTACACCTTC	CASSSGPETLYGYTF
TRBJ2-1	.	TRBV5-5	TRBD2	TGTGCCAGCAGCCCCAAACCCAGCGGGAGTTCCTACAATGAGCAGTTCTTC	CASSPKPSGSSYNEQFF
TRBJ1-5	many	TRBV2	TRBD1	TGTGCCAGCAGTGGACAGGGGCGTCAGCCCCAGCATTTT	CASSGQGRQPQHF
TRBJ2-5	many	TRBV7-2	TRBD2	TGTGCCAGCAGTGCCGGGACTAGCGTGGAGACCCAGTACTTC	CASSAGTSVETQYF
TRBJ2-5	many	TRBV27	TRBD2	TGTGCCAGCAGTTCTACGCCCCTAGCGGGAGTCTTGGAGACCCAGTACTTC	CASSSTPLAGVLETQYF
TRBJ2-3	many	TRBV27	.	TGTGCCAGCAGCCCGACCGGAGGCACCCCAGATACGCAGTATTTT	CASSPTGGTPDTQYF
TRBJ2-3	.	TRBV6-1	.	TGTGCCAGCAGCCTAGCGTTCACAGATACGCAGTATTTT	CASSLAFTDTQYF
TRBJ2-1	few	TRBV19	.	TGTGCCAGTAGTATAGCGGGGGACTCCTACAATGAGCAGTTCTTC	CASSIAGDSYNEQFF
TRBJ1-5	few	TRBV20-1	.	TGCAGTGCAACCGGCCCCAGAGGAGAGCAGCCCCAGCATTTT	CSATGPRGEQPQHF
TRBJ1-4	.	TRBV30	.	TGTGCCTGGAGCCCTACCGCAACGAATGAAAAACTGTTTTTT	CAWSPTATNEKLFF
TRBJ2-7	many	TRBV27	.	TGTGCCAGCAGCCCTGTGCGCGGGACAACCAAGCACGAGCAGTACTTC	CASSPVRGTTKHEQYF
TRBJ1-5	once	TRBV20-1	.	TGCAGTGCTAGAGGGAGGACACCTAGCAATCAGCCCCAGCATTTT	CSARGRTPSNQPQHF
TRBJ2-7	many	TRBV25-1	.	TGTGCCAGCAGTGGAAGGCCCCCTCGGGGGAGATCCTACGAGCAGTACTTC	CASSGRPPRGRSYEQYF
TRBJ1-2	many	TRBV20-1	.	TGCAGTGCCCGGGGCCCATCTAACTATGGCTACACCTTC	CSARGPSNYGYTF
TRBJ2-1	.	TRBV4-1	.	TGCGCCAGCAGCCACCCCCTCATGGATGAGCAGTTCTTC	CASSHPLMDEQFF
TRBJ1-5	many	TRBV10-2	TRBD1	TGCGCCAGCAGTGAGGGGCCAGGGGGAAATCAGCCCCAGCATTTT	CASSEGPGGNQPQHF